One and the same sample provided the 28 T cell receptor beta chains below, sequenced in a study of blood T cell repertoires in COVID-19. Profiled with immunoSEQ multiplex PCR; TCRdb holds only in-frame clones, not every one. The table includes around 260,000 clones, roughly 90% detected once. Sequenced: peripheral blood. The receptor source for this set is a woman aged 30 to 39 with active or convalescent COVID-19.

The chain has TRBV19 and TRBJ1-5; perhaps TRBD1 as D (5 bases). Per germline, CDR1 LNHDA and CDR2 SQIVND (reference sequence). V was cut by 3 bases and J by 4 bases, with 16 bases left in between. This CDR3 has 16 residues. Here the CDR3 reads CASSIWLTELNQPQHF. Written as DNA, the CDR3 is TGTGCCAGTAGTATCTGGTTGACAGAACTTAATCAGCCCCAGCATTTT. The whole variable domain, filled in from reference TRBV19 and TRBJ1-5, reads DGGITQSPKYLFRKEGQNVTLSCEQNLNHDAMYWYRQDPGQGLRLIYYSQIVNDFQKGDIAEGYSVSREKKESFPLTVTSAQKNPTAFYLCASSIWLTELNQPQHFGDGTRLSIL.

The chain is built from TRBV5-4 and TRBJ1-4, with D maybe TRBD1 (5 bases). Germline loops: CDR1 SGHNT, CDR2 YYREEE (reference sequence). Trimming pared 4 bases from V and 3 bases from J, leaving 13 bases between. This CDR3 comprises 15 residues. CDR3 in DNA: TGTGCCAGCAGCCCCTCTGCGACAGCTAATGAAAAACTGTTTTTT. It translates to CASSPSATANEKLFF.

The rearrangement joins TRBV19 to TRBJ1-1; 7 bases align to TRBD1. This CDR3 region has 13 residues. Trimming removed 3 bases from V and 7 bases from J; junction bases left unmatched: 5. Per germline, CDR1 LNHDA and CDR2 SQIVND (reference sequence). The CDR3 spells CASSIVRDSEAFF. The CDR3 DNA follows: TGTGCCAGTAGTATTGTTAGGGACAGTGAAGCTTTCTTT.

The chain employs TRBV6-2 or TRBV6-3 and TRBJ2-2, with D uncertain. The V gene's germline CDR1 is MNHEY and CDR2 SVGEGT. Trimming left V 2 bases short and J 4 bases short, with 11 bases between. The CDR3 is 15 residues long. For the CDR3, the DNA is TGTGCCAGCAGTTACGGTTCACAGAGCACCGGGGAGCTGTTTTTT. Translated, it gives CASSYGSQSTGELFF.

The CDR3 nucleotides read TGTGCCAGCAGCTCATACAGGGGCGAGGACACTGAAGCTTTCTTT. This translates into CASSSYRGEDTEAFF. The rearrangement uses TRBV7-9 and TRBJ1-1; 7 bases are a match to TRBD1. The junction had 8 bases not matched to a gene; V was cut back by 4 bases and J by 3 bases. Looked up from germline, CDR1 is SEHNR and CDR2 is FQNEAQ (reference sequence). The CDR3 is 15 residues long.

The V call is TRBV7-2, the J call TRBJ1-6; D unclear. CDR1 is SGHTA, CDR2 FQGNSA, per germline. The CDR3 contains 19 residues. With 1 base removed from V and 0 bases from J, the gap between germline ends came to 16 bases. The DNA for the CDR3 is TGTGCCAGCAGCTTAGAATCGAGGGATGCGAGCTCCTATAATTCACCCCTCCACTTT. The encoded protein is CASSLESRDASSYNSPLHF. Full variable domain (missing parts from reference TRBV7-2 and TRBJ1-6): GAGVSQSPSNKVTEKGKDVELRCDPISGHTALYWYRQSLGQGLEFLIYFQGNSAPDKSGLPSDRFSAERTGGSVSTLTIQRTQQEDSAVYLCASSLESRDASSYNSPLHFGNGTRLTVT.

CDR3 nucleotides: TGTGCCAGCAGCTTAGAACTCCGGGAGGGAGATACGCAGTATTTT. It encodes CASSLELREGDTQYF. The rearrangement joins TRBV7-2 to TRBJ2-3; 8 bases map to TRBD2. Germline trimming cut 1 base from V and 5 bases from J; bases unmatched to any gene: 5. The germline V gene encodes CDR1 SGHTA and CDR2 FQGNSA. This CDR3 has 15 residues.

The genes are TRBV6-5 and TRBJ1-1, with 9 bases identical to TRBD1. This CDR3 spans 14 amino acids. Germline CDR1 reads MNHEY; CDR2 reads SVGAGI. After removal of 0 bases from V and 7 bases from J, the junction contained 3 bases not matched to a gene. CDR3 amino acids: CASSYSDRGVEAFF. The CDR3 DNA reads TGTGCCAGCAGTTACTCTGACAGGGGGGTTGAAGCTTTCTTT.

This clone was picked up one time. The chain is built from TRBV20-1 and TRBJ1-5; D gene unclear. V was shortened by 3 bases and J by 1 base, with 13 bases between the two germline ends. The CDR3 extends over 15 amino acids. CDR1 DFQATT and CDR2 SNEGSKA come from the germline V gene (reference sequence). Here the CDR3 DNA reads TGCAGTGCTAGTTTAACTTTCGAAAGCAATCAGCCCCAGCATTTT. Translation gives CSASLTFESNQPQHF.

This chain joins TRBV10-1 and TRBJ2-5, with D possibly TRBD1 on 5 matching bases. V lost 6 bases to trimming and J lost 2 bases, with 10 bases between them. Germline-derived CDR1 and CDR2 are WNHNN and SYGVQD (reference sequence). CDR3 size: 13 residues. DNA for the CDR3: TGCGCCAGCAGAGCAGGGCTACAAGAGACCCAGTACTTC. Residues: CASRAGLQETQYF.

The rearrangement links TRBV5-8 to TRBJ2-3; D might be TRBD2 (6 bases). This CDR3 region has 16 residues. V was pared by 4 bases and J by 0 bases, with 15 bases between. Germline V CDR1 and CDR2: SGHTS, YDEGEE. As DNA, the CDR3 is TGTGCCAGCAGCCCGGGGGACTCCGTTAGCACAGATACGCAGTATTTT. As protein: CASSPGDSVSTDTQYF. Using reference TRBV5-8 and TRBJ2-3 for the parts outside the CDR3, the full variable domain is EAGVTQSPTHLIKTRGQQATLRCSPISGHTSVYWYQQALGLGLQFLLWYDEGEERNRGNFPPRFSGRQFPNYSSELNVNALELEDSALYLCASSPGDSVSTDTQYFGPGTRLTVL.

There are a few counts of this clone. The chain carries TRBV5-6 and TRBJ1-1; the match to TRBD1 covers 8 bases. V shed 5 bases and J 2 bases; nucleotides not matched to a gene: 14. The CDR3 has 17 residues. CDR1 and CDR2 (germline): SGHDT, YYEEEE. This chain's CDR3 is CASSRMRDRYRNTEAFF. The CDR3 region has the DNA TGTGCCAGCAGTCGTATGAGGGACAGGTATCGAAACACTGAAGCTTTCTTT.

This chain links TRBV30 with TRBJ2-5; tentatively, D is TRBD1 (5 bases). CDR3 length: 13 residues. The germline V gene encodes CDR1 GTSNPN and CDR2 SVGIG (reference sequence). The V and J ends lost 8 bases and 3 bases respectively, with 16 bases between them. CDR3 region: CAGAPAGKETQYF. For the CDR3, the DNA is TGTGCCGGGGCCCCTGCAGGGAAAGAGACCCAGTACTTC.

The chain has TRBV9 and TRBJ2-2; the match to TRBD1 covers 8 bases. Germline V gene data show CDR1 as SGDLS and CDR2 as YYNGEE. V shed 5 bases and J 5 bases; nucleotides not matched to a gene: 8. CDR3 length: 15 amino acids. The CDR3 protein is CASRETGGGTGELFF. CDR3 DNA sequence: TGTGCCAGCAGAGAAACAGGGGGTGGTACCGGGGAGCTGTTTTTT.

CDR3 residues: CASSPGTGLYNEQFF. The CDR3 DNA is TGTGCCAGCAGCCCGGGGACAGGGCTGTACAATGAGCAGTTCTTC. The chain carries TRBV28 and TRBJ2-1; 9 nucleotides match TRBD1. The V segment lost 6 bases and the J segment 4 bases; nucleotides outside the gene matches: 7. The CDR3 is made up of 15 amino acids. Germline lookup yields CDR1 MDHEN and CDR2 SYDVKM.

The CDR3, as DNA: TGTGCCAGTTGGACAGGGGCGAGCTACGAGCAGTACTTC. Its translation: CASWTGASYEQYF. This chain uses TRBV19 with TRBJ2-7; TRBD1 agrees at 9 bases. Trimming took 8 bases from V and 3 from J; bases not matched to a gene: 5. Germline CDR1 reads LNHDA; CDR2 reads SQIVND (reference sequence). The CDR3 length is 13 residues.

The J gene is TRBJ1-2, the V gene TRBV21-1. TRBV21-1 is a known pseudogene. There are 13 residues in the CDR3. CDR3 nucleotides: TGTGCCAGCAGCAAAAAATGTGCGGGTGGCTACACCTTC. It codes for CASSKKCAGGYTF.

DNA for the CDR3: TGTGCCAGCAGCTTCGAACGGGACTATGGCTACACCTTC. Protein sequence: CASSFERDYGYTF. The J gene is TRBJ1-2, the V gene TRBV7-2; D remains ambiguous. Trimming cost V 3 bases and J 3 bases, with 8 bases left between them. The length of the CDR3 is 13 residues. Germline V gene lookup returns CDR1 SGHTA and CDR2 FQGNSA.

This chain connects TRBV7-2 to TRBJ2-2; TRBD1 matches at 8 bases. The CDR3 loop spans 16 amino acids. With 4 bases clipped from V and 3 bases from J, the junction kept 7 bases outside the gene matches. Germline V gene lookup returns CDR1 SGHTA and CDR2 FQGNSA. The CDR3 DNA sequence: TGTGCCAGCAGCTCCGCAGGGGGCGTCGACACCGGGGAGCTGTTTTTT. Protein: CASSSAGGVDTGELFF. The full variable domain, completed using reference TRBV7-2 and TRBJ2-2, is GAGVSQSPSNKVTEKGKDVELRCDPISGHTALYWYRQSLGQGLEFLIYFQGNSAPDKSGLPSDRFSAERTGGSVSTLTIQRTQQEDSAVYLCASSSAGGVDTGELFFGEGSRLTVL.

This clone was picked up one time. The genes are TRBV19 and TRBJ1-2, with 8 bases identical to TRBD1. The CDR3 runs to 17 residues. J lost 4 bases, V lost 4 bases, and 14 bases had no gene match. Germline CDR1 is LNHDA and CDR2 is SQIVND (reference sequence). CDR3 loop: CASSTPIRTGRRYGYTF. In nucleotides, the CDR3 is TGTGCCAGTAGTACCCCGATTCGGACAGGGCGCCGCTATGGCTACACCTTC. The whole variable domain, filled in from reference TRBV19 and TRBJ1-2, reads DGGITQSPKYLFRKEGQNVTLSCEQNLNHDAMYWYRQDPGQGLRLIYYSQIVNDFQKGDIAEGYSVSREKKESFPLTVTSAQKNPTAFYLCASSTPIRTGRRYGYTFGSGTRLTVV.

The chain combines TRBV12-3 or TRBV12-4 with TRBJ2-7; D unresolved. Trimming removed 3 bases from V and 3 bases from J, with 9 bases in between. The CDR3 has 13 amino acids. The CDR3 DNA follows: TGTGCCAGCAGTTTCTCCTCAGGCTACGAGCAGTACTTC. Residues: CASSFSSGYEQYF.

The chain recombines TRBV6-5 with TRBJ2-3; 7 bases line up with TRBD2. The length of the CDR3 is 14 residues. CDR1 is MNHEY and CDR2 is SVGAGI in the germline V gene. J was trimmed by 3 bases and V by 2 bases; bases with no gene match: 2. This chain's CDR3 is CASSYGGGTDTQYF. The DNA of the CDR3 is TGTGCCAGCAGTTACGGGGGAGGGACAGATACGCAGTATTTT.

The rearrangement uses TRBV6-5 and TRBJ2-3, with 10 nucleotides matching TRBD2. From germline, CDR1 is MNHEY and CDR2 SVGAGI. The CDR3 loop spans 12 amino acids. After removal of 8 bases from V and 7 bases from J, the junction contained 3 bases not matched to a gene. DNA for the CDR3: TGTGCCAGCGGAGCGGGGGGGAATACGCAGTATTTT. Translation: CASGAGGNTQYF.

V usage is TRBV9 and J usage is TRBJ1-3; D possibly corresponds to TRBD1 (6 bases). Trimming stripped 0 bases from V and 0 bases from J, with 10 bases between. Germline V gene sequence: CDR1 SGDLS, CDR2 YYNGEE. This CDR3 contains 16 residues. CDR3 sequence: CASSVATGSSGNTIYF. In DNA form, the CDR3 reads TGTGCCAGCAGCGTAGCTACAGGGAGCTCTGGAAACACCATATATTTT.

V is TRBV20-1 and J is TRBJ1-3; perhaps TRBD1 as D (5 bases). CDR1 DFQATT and CDR2 SNEGSKA come from the germline V gene (reference sequence). V lost 3 bases, J lost 2 bases, and 8 bases lay in between. The CDR3 sequence is 13 residues long. This chain's CDR3 is CSASGGAGNTIYF. CDR3 bases: TGCAGTGCTAGTGGGGGGGCTGGAAACACCATATATTTT.

The chain links TRBV6-5 to TRBJ2-3; D may be TRBD2 (6 bases). This CDR3 contains 14 residues. V lost 6 bases and J 6 bases, leaving 16 bases between the germline ends. Germline V gives CDR1 MNHEY, CDR2 SVGAGI. CDR3 loop: CASSHSGGGDTQYF. The DNA of the CDR3 is TGTGCCAGCAGCCATAGCGGTGGGGGGGATACGCAGTATTTT.

Here the CDR3 DNA reads TGTGCCACCAGCAGGAAGGCAGGAATTCGTAATTCACCCCTCCACTTT. Residues: CATSRKAGIRNSPLHF. The V call is TRBV15, the J call TRBJ1-6; the D is unclear. Germline V gene lookup returns CDR1 LNHNV and CDR2 YYDKDF (reference sequence). The CDR3 has 16 amino acids. Trimming took off 3 bases at V and 6 bases at J, with 15 bases between the two ends. The variable domain in full, completed from reference TRBV15 and TRBJ1-6, reads DAMVIQNPRYQVTQFGKPVTLSCSQTLNHNVMYWYQQKSSQAPKLLFHYYDKDFNNEADTPDNFQSRRPNTSFCFLDIRSPGLGDTAMYLCATSRKAGIRNSPLHFGNGTRLTVT.

This clone has a single count. The V call is TRBV19, the J call TRBJ2-7; D is unclear. Germline V gives CDR1 LNHDA, CDR2 SQIVND (reference sequence). Trimming took 5 bases from V and 6 from J, leaving 8 bases between them. There are 11 residues in the CDR3. As DNA, the CDR3 is TGTGCCAGTAGTGTGAGAGGCGAGCAGTACTTC. Translation: CASSVRGEQYF.